Listed below are T cell receptor beta chains from one sample, sequenced in a study of T cells after yellow fever vaccination. TCRdb fed the 5' RACE reads into MiXCR, producing one record per CDR3 protein. The sample includes some 110,000 distinct CDR3 sequences, more than 5.5% of them seen just once. Here the sequenced sample was CD4+ T cells sorted from PBMCs, taken approximately 47 days after the first yellow fever vaccination. Every receptor here comes from a man younger than 35 who received the YFV17D yellow fever vaccine. The CDR3 runs from the conserved cysteine through the conserved F or W. The order of the fields is clone size, D gene, V gene, J gene, CDR3 DNA, CDR3 protein. A D gene is named only where the DNA matches it firmly. Rows may omit the clone size; those that give it use once, few, many or a size class.

clone size: many; D gene: -; V gene: TRBV7-7; J gene: TRBJ2-2; CDR3 DNA: TGTGCTAGCAGCCCCCAGGTGTCGGGGGCCGGGGAGCTGTTTTTT; CDR3 protein: CASSPQVSGAGELFF
clone size: many; D gene: TRBD1; V gene: TRBV12-3/TRBV12-4; J gene: TRBJ2-1; CDR3 DNA: TGTGCCAGCAGTTCGGACAGGGGCTACAATGAGCAGTTCTTC; CDR3 protein: CASSSDRGYNEQFF
clone size: many; D gene: -; V gene: TRBV4-3; J gene: TRBJ1-3; CDR3 DNA: TGCGCCAGCAGCCAAGAGCTCGCCGGGGACACCATATATTTT; CDR3 protein: CASSQELAGDTIYF
clone size: many; D gene: TRBD1; V gene: TRBV18; J gene: TRBJ2-7; CDR3 DNA: TGTGCCAGCTCACCACCGAGGGGACAGCCTTACGAGCAGTACTTC; CDR3 protein: CASSPPRGQPYEQYF
clone size: -; D gene: -; V gene: TRBV5-1; J gene: TRBJ1-4; CDR3 DNA: TGCGCCAGCAGCTTGCTTTGGGGGACTAATGAAAAACTGTTTTTT; CDR3 protein: CASSLLWGTNEKLFF
clone size: many; D gene: -; V gene: TRBV7-2; J gene: TRBJ1-5; CDR3 DNA: TGTGCCAGCAGCTTAAAGGGTCAGCCCCAGCATTTT; CDR3 protein: CASSLKGQPQHF
clone size: many; D gene: TRBD2; V gene: TRBV5-4; J gene: TRBJ2-5; CDR3 DNA: TGTGCCAGCAGCCGGACTAGCGGGGATGGAGAGACCCAGTACTTC; CDR3 protein: CASSRTSGDGETQYF
clone size: few; D gene: TRBD2; V gene: TRBV28; J gene: TRBJ2-5; CDR3 DNA: TGTGCCACCATGGGACTACCGTACCAAGAGACCCAGTACTTC; CDR3 protein: CATMGLPYQETQYF
clone size: many; D gene: -; V gene: TRBV6-5; J gene: TRBJ1-2; CDR3 DNA: TGTGCCAGCAGTTACTCGGGGGTTGGGGCCTATGGCTACACCTTC; CDR3 protein: CASSYSGVGAYGYTF
clone size: many; D gene: -; V gene: TRBV7-9; J gene: TRBJ2-2; CDR3 DNA: TGTGCCACTTTCCCGTCGGGAGTCACCGGGGAGCTGTTTTTT; CDR3 protein: CATFPSGVTGELFF
clone size: many; D gene: TRBD1; V gene: TRBV5-1; J gene: TRBJ2-1; CDR3 DNA: TGCGCCAGCAGCCTAGGACAGGGGGTCACAGGGGGTGAGCAGTTCTTC; CDR3 protein: CASSLGQGVTGGEQFF
clone size: -; D gene: TRBD2; V gene: TRBV18; J gene: TRBJ2-3; CDR3 DNA: TGTGCCAGCTCCCCCACTAGCGGGGGCGAGGCGCAGTATTTT; CDR3 protein: CASSPTSGGEAQYF
clone size: many; D gene: -; V gene: TRBV13; J gene: TRBJ2-2; CDR3 DNA: TGTGCCAGCAGCCACCGAACAGGGATTGGCGGGGAGCTGTTTTTT; CDR3 protein: CASSHRTGIGGELFF
clone size: -; D gene: -; V gene: TRBV14; J gene: TRBJ2-3; CDR3 DNA: TGTGCCAGCAGCCAAGATTGGACGGGATCGCAGTATTTT; CDR3 protein: CASSQDWTGSQYF
clone size: -; D gene: TRBD1; V gene: TRBV5-1; J gene: TRBJ2-1; CDR3 DNA: TGCGCCAGCAGCGACAGGGGGAGCTCCTACAATGAGCAGTTCTTC; CDR3 protein: CASSDRGSSYNEQFF
clone size: many; D gene: -; V gene: TRBV7-2; J gene: TRBJ2-5; CDR3 DNA: TGTGCCAGCAGCCCCCGGCAGAGGGAGACCCAGTACTTC; CDR3 protein: CASSPRQRETQYF
clone size: many; D gene: -; V gene: TRBV29-1; J gene: TRBJ1-2; CDR3 DNA: TGCAGCGTTGTCAGGGCAGGAGGCTACACCTTC; CDR3 protein: CSVVRAGGYTF
clone size: many; D gene: TRBD2; V gene: TRBV6-5; J gene: TRBJ2-3; CDR3 DNA: TGTGCCAGCAGTTGGAGCGGGGGTGGAGATACGCAGTATTTT; CDR3 protein: CASSWSGGGDTQYF
clone size: many; D gene: -; V gene: TRBV15; J gene: TRBJ2-3; CDR3 DNA: TGTGCCACCAGCAGAGATTGGTCCCGCACAGATACGCAGTATTTT; CDR3 protein: CATSRDWSRTDTQYF
clone size: many; D gene: TRBD2; V gene: TRBV7-2; J gene: TRBJ2-2; CDR3 DNA: TGTGCCAGCAGCAGATTCCGGGGGGGTAACACCGGGGAGCTGTTTTTT; CDR3 protein: CASSRFRGGNTGELFF
clone size: many; D gene: TRBD2; V gene: TRBV5-1; J gene: TRBJ2-1; CDR3 DNA: TGCGCCAGCAGTACCGCGGGGGGCTCCTACAATGAGCAGTTCTTC; CDR3 protein: CASSTAGGSYNEQFF
clone size: many; D gene: TRBD1; V gene: TRBV6-2/TRBV6-3; J gene: TRBJ1-1; CDR3 DNA: TGTGCCAGCACCGACTGGACAGGTGGGAGGACTGAAGCTTTCTTT; CDR3 protein: CASTDWTGGRTEAFF
clone size: many; D gene: -; V gene: TRBV4-3; J gene: TRBJ1-2; CDR3 DNA: TGCGCCAGCAGCCGCCGATCTGGAGGCTACACCTTC; CDR3 protein: CASSRRSGGYTF
clone size: many; D gene: TRBD1; V gene: TRBV6-2/TRBV6-3; J gene: TRBJ1-2; CDR3 DNA: TGTGCCAGCAGTTACTTTTGGGACAGACCGAATAATTATGGCTACACCTTC; CDR3 protein: CASSYFWDRPNNYGYTF
clone size: many; D gene: -; V gene: TRBV29-1; J gene: TRBJ2-3; CDR3 DNA: TGCAGCGTTGAAGATCTCACGGGGCTAGGAGATACGCAGTATTTT; CDR3 protein: CSVEDLTGLGDTQYF
clone size: many; D gene: TRBD1; V gene: TRBV5-1; J gene: TRBJ2-5; CDR3 DNA: TGCGCCAGCAGCAGAACCGGGACAGACGGGACCCAGTACTTC; CDR3 protein: CASSRTGTDGTQYF
clone size: -; D gene: TRBD1; V gene: TRBV20-1; J gene: TRBJ1-2; CDR3 DNA: TGCAGTGCTGTACAGGGGGGGAACTATGGCTACACCTTC; CDR3 protein: CSAVQGGNYGYTF
clone size: many; D gene: -; V gene: TRBV7-2; J gene: TRBJ1-5; CDR3 DNA: TGTGCCAGCAGCTTGGGTCCGACGCGAGTCAATCAGCCCCAGCATTTT; CDR3 protein: CASSLGPTRVNQPQHF
clone size: -; D gene: -; V gene: TRBV5-6; J gene: TRBJ2-1; CDR3 DNA: TGTGCCAGCAGCTCCGCGGGCCGGGGAAGCTCCTACAATGAGCAGTTCTTC; CDR3 protein: CASSSAGRGSSYNEQFF
clone size: many; D gene: TRBD1; V gene: TRBV5-1; J gene: TRBJ2-1; CDR3 DNA: TGCGCCAGCAGCTTGGGGGGACAGGGTCGGGGTGATGAGCAGTTCTTC; CDR3 protein: CASSLGGQGRGDEQFF
clone size: -; D gene: -; V gene: TRBV12-3/TRBV12-4; J gene: TRBJ1-6; CDR3 DNA: TGTGCCAGCAGCCTATATAGTTCACCCCTCCACTTT; CDR3 protein: CASSLYSSPLHF
clone size: many; D gene: -; V gene: TRBV29-1; J gene: TRBJ1-2; CDR3 DNA: TGCAGCGCCGACGTCTATGGTCTGGGCTACACCTTC; CDR3 protein: CSADVYGLGYTF
clone size: many; D gene: -; V gene: TRBV20-1; J gene: TRBJ1-2; CDR3 DNA: TGCAGTGCTTTTTCAGGGAGATCCTATGGCTACACCTTC; CDR3 protein: CSAFSGRSYGYTF
clone size: many; D gene: TRBD1; V gene: TRBV19; J gene: TRBJ2-6; CDR3 DNA: TGTGCCAGTAGTATACGGACAGGTAACGTCCTGACTTTC; CDR3 protein: CASSIRTGNVLTF
clone size: many; D gene: -; V gene: TRBV14; J gene: TRBJ2-2; CDR3 DNA: TGTGCCAGCAGCCAAGTTCGTCACACCGGGGAGCTGTTTTTT; CDR3 protein: CASSQVRHTGELFF
clone size: -; D gene: -; V gene: TRBV27; J gene: TRBJ1-3; CDR3 DNA: TGTGCCAGCAAAAGGGAATCTGGAAACACCATATATTTT; CDR3 protein: CASKRESGNTIYF
clone size: many; D gene: TRBD2; V gene: TRBV7-2; J gene: TRBJ2-1; CDR3 DNA: TGTGCCAGCAGCTCTCCCGCGGGCGGGGGGGCCCGGAATGAGCAGTTCTTC; CDR3 protein: CASSSPAGGGARNEQFF